Presented here are 27 T cell receptor beta chains from one specimen sequenced in a study of Graves' ophthalmopathy and Graves' hyperthyroidism. RNA served as the template for amplifying TCR beta CDR3 regions. First-round RT-PCR employed HTBI primers, with a second-round multiplex PCR after it. One entry per CDR3 protein results from TCRdb running MiXCR on the multiplex PCR reads. The table has 200,000 to 250,000 distinct CDR3 sequences, around 45% seen once; the top ten hold about half. Sequencing used peripheral blood. Receptor source: an adult man with Graves' ophthalmopathy.

This clonotype came up a few times. V is TRBV11-2 and J is TRBJ2-7; no clear D. Per germline, CDR1 SGHAT and CDR2 FQNNGV. The V end was cut by 9 bases, the J end by 0 bases, with 12 bases between. The CDR3 sequence is 13 residues long. The CDR3, as DNA: TGTGCCAGAACTGGTCAGCCCTCCTACGAGCAGTACTTC. As protein: CARTGQPSYEQYF.

This clonotype appeared a few times. The gene calls are TRBV20-1 and TRBJ2-7; 9 bases fit TRBD2. This CDR3 comprises 15 residues. The V gene's germline CDR1 is DFQATT and CDR2 SNEGSKA (reference sequence). Unmatched junction bases numbered 6, after V lost 0 bases and J lost 3 bases. The CDR3 reads CSARDQGRGGYEQYF. The CDR3 nucleotides read TGCAGTGCTAGAGATCAAGGGCGGGGGGGCTACGAGCAGTACTTC.

This clonotype appeared a few times. The V gene is TRBV2, the J gene TRBJ1-4, with TRBD1 identical over 9 bases. Trimming removed 7 bases from V and 12 bases from J; junction bases left unmatched: 15. Germline-derived CDR1 and CDR2 are SNHLY and FYNNEI. This CDR3 spans 15 amino acids. This chain's CDR3 is CASKRDRAPKTELFF. The CDR3 nucleotides are TGTGCCAGCAAGCGGGACAGGGCCCCAAAGACGGAACTGTTTTTT.

V usage is TRBV20-1 and J usage is TRBJ1-1, with D maybe TRBD1 (5 bases). The V and J ends lost 3 bases and 6 bases respectively, with 17 bases between them. The V gene's germline CDR1 is DFQATT and CDR2 SNEGSKA (reference sequence). The CDR3 spans 14 residues. The chain's CDR3 is CSASPDSSFSEAFF. The CDR3 DNA sequence: TGCAGTGCTAGCCCAGACAGCTCTTTCTCTGAAGCTTTCTTT.

This clonotype was counted at least ten times. The chain combines TRBV5-1 with TRBJ1-6, with D uncertain. Germline V gene lookup returns CDR1 SGHRS and CDR2 YFSETQ. The CDR3 spans 15 residues. Trimming cost V 2 bases and J 5 bases, with 11 bases left between them. Here the CDR3 reads CASSFSPGNNSPLHF. The CDR3 DNA is TGCGCCAGCAGCTTTTCCCCGGGAAATAATTCACCCCTCCACTTT.

The chain links TRBV24-1 to TRBJ2-5; TRBD2 agrees at 11 bases. This CDR3 comprises 16 residues. The J segment lost 2 bases and the V segment lost 4 bases, leaving 5 bases of the junction unmatched. CDR1 and CDR2 from the germline V gene are KGHDR and SFDVKD. The DNA of the CDR3 is TGTGCCACCAGTGACCATCGACTAGCGGGACAAGAGACCCAGTACTTC. Protein sequence: CATSDHRLAGQETQYF.

The chain combines TRBV7-2 with TRBJ1-2; 8 nucleotides align to TRBD1. The CDR3 spans 19 residues. CDR1 SGHTA and CDR2 FQGNSA come from the germline V gene. With 5 bases clipped from V and 5 bases from J, the junction kept 22 bases outside the gene matches. The CDR3 loop is CASSPRQGNTGESEYGYTF. CDR3 nucleotide sequence: TGTGCCAGCAGCCCCCGACAGGGGAACACCGGGGAATCGGAGTATGGCTACACCTTC.

The DNA of the CDR3 is TGTGCCAGCAGTGAAGCGGCCGGGACAGGGGGTGACGAGCAGTACTTC. Amino acids: CASSEAAGTGGDEQYF. The gene calls are TRBV2 and TRBJ2-7; 11 bases align to TRBD1. The trim removed 0 bases at V and 5 bases at J, leaving 6 bases unmatched. Germline CDR1 reads SNHLY; CDR2 reads FYNNEI. The CDR3 covers 16 residues.

The table lists this clonotype with a few counts. The V call is TRBV7-2, the J call TRBJ2-7; TRBD1 aligns across 8 bases. The V segment lost 5 bases and the J segment 3 bases; nucleotides outside the gene matches: 9. From germline, CDR1 is SGHTA and CDR2 FQGNSA. This CDR3 spans 15 amino acids. This chain's CDR3 is CASSTDRGPYYEQYF. The CDR3 coding sequence is TGTGCCAGCAGCACCGACAGGGGCCCTTACTACGAGCAGTACTTC.

The chain combines TRBV2 with TRBJ2-5; D is uncertain. The J call may be faulty, since TRBJ2-1 better matches the DNA end. The germline V gene has CDR1 SNHLY and CDR2 FYNNEI. The CDR3 sequence is 13 residues long. This CDR3 is CASSEGISNEQFF. As DNA, the CDR3 is TGTGCCAGCAGTGAGGGCATATCCAATGAGCAGTTCTTC.

Worth noting for this clonotype: One end of the junction is discordant with germline, which a read error may explain. The CDR3 nucleotides are TGTGCCACCAGTGATTGGGGGGTCACTGAAGCTTCCTTT. As protein: CATSDWGVTEASF. The rearrangement uses TRBV24-1 and TRBJ1-1; perhaps TRBD1 as D (5 bases). Germline V gives CDR1 KGHDR, CDR2 SFDVKD. This CDR3 region has 13 residues.

A remark on this clonotype: This may stem from a read error, because a much larger clone lies one nucleotide away. The CDR3 region is CASSSTGGGPEAFF. The CDR3 coding sequence is TGCGCCAGCAGCAGTACAGGGGGCGGGCCTGAAGCTTTCTTT. J is TRBJ1-1 and V is TRBV10-2, with 9 bases identical to TRBD1. V gave up 6 bases and J gave up 6 bases; unmatched junction bases: 8. The germline gives CDR1 WSHSY, CDR2 SAAADI. The CDR3 is made up of 14 amino acids.

A remark on this clonotype: Sequence at one end of the junction differs from germline and may be a read error. This sequence joins TRBV4-1 and TRBJ2-7, with D tentatively TRBD2 (6 bases). The CDR3 is 14 amino acids. CDR1 MGHRA and CDR2 YSYEKL come from the germline V gene. The CDR3 reads CASSWRGLSYEQYF. CDR3 sequence (DNA): TGTGCCAGCAGCTGGCGGGGACTCTCCTACGAGCAGTACTTC.

The chain couples TRBV25-1 to TRBJ1-3, with 8 bases that match TRBD1. Germline V lookup: CDR1 MGHDK, CDR2 SYGVNS. The CDR3 runs 18 residues. V shed 6 bases, J shed 2 bases, and the junction held 15 bases outside the gene matches. CDR3 bases: TGTGCCAGCAGCTTAAGGACAGGGTCGGAGATAGCTGGAAACACCATATATTTT. Protein: CASSLRTGSEIAGNTIYF.

This clonotype was counted once. V usage is TRBV7-3 and J usage is TRBJ2-7, with 10 bases fitting TRBD2. The CDR3 sequence is 15 residues long. The ends lost 0 bases at V and 6 bases at J; junction bases unmatched: 5. CDR1 and CDR2 (germline): SGHTA, FQGTGA. The CDR3 sequence is CASSLTTLAGAEQYF. The CDR3 nucleotides read TGTGCCAGCAGCTTAACTACCCTAGCGGGAGCCGAGCAGTACTTC.

The V and J genes are TRBV10-3 and TRBJ1-1; a weak D match, TRBD1 (5 bases). Germline V CDR1 and CDR2: ENHRY, SYGVKD. Trimming took off 10 bases at V and 5 bases at J, with 17 bases between the two ends. This CDR3 contains 13 residues. The CDR3 protein is CASAYDRGTEAFF. The CDR3 nucleotides are TGTGCCAGCGCCTACGATCGGGGGACTGAAGCTTTCTTT.

The gene calls are TRBV7-6 and TRBJ1-1; the match to TRBD1 covers 9 bases. The CDR3 has 16 amino acids. The germline V gene encodes CDR1 SGHVS and CDR2 FNYEAQ. V lost 5 bases, J lost 3 bases, and 10 bases stayed unmatched. CDR3 protein: CASSLQTGGLDTEAFF. The CDR3 coding sequence is TGTGCCAGCAGCCTTCAAACAGGGGGCCTGGACACTGAAGCTTTCTTT.

This chain uses TRBV12-3 or TRBV12-4 with TRBJ2-5; perhaps TRBD1 as D (5 bases). Near its end, the DNA agrees better with TRBJ1-2, so the J call may be wrong. CDR3 length: 15 amino acids. In DNA, the CDR3 is TGTGCCAGCAGTTTAAGAGCCGGGGATGGGGGAGGCTACACCTTC. It codes for CASSLRAGDGGGYTF.

The chain combines TRBV7-9 with TRBJ2-7; D gene uncertain. Germline V gene sequence: CDR1 SEHNR, CDR2 FQNEAQ (reference sequence). This CDR3 has 11 residues. With 5 bases removed from V and 3 bases from J, the gap between germline ends came to 5 bases. The CDR3 protein is CASSAYYEQYF. The CDR3 DNA reads as TGTGCCAGCAGCGCCTACTACGAGCAGTACTTC.

V gene TRBV5-1 combines with J gene TRBJ2-7; D unresolved. CDR3 size: 16 residues. Germline loops: CDR1 SGHRS, CDR2 YFSETQ. The ends were cut back, 0 bases at V and 0 bases at J, with 13 bases in the middle. The CDR3 here is CASSLVGSLPSYEQYF. CDR3 bases: TGCGCCAGCAGCTTGGTTGGCAGCTTACCCTCCTACGAGCAGTACTTC.

The gene calls are TRBV29-1 and TRBJ1-2, with a tentative D call TRBD1 (6 bases). This CDR3 comprises 16 residues. Trimming pared 4 bases from V and 1 base from J, leaving 19 bases between. The V gene's germline CDR1 is SQVTM and CDR2 ANQGSEA. The CDR3 DNA reads TGCAGCGTTGCCGCCGGCACGCCAGGGGTTAACTATGGCTACACCTTC. Translating it yields CSVAAGTPGVNYGYTF.

This clonotype has a handful of counts. The chain is built from TRBV7-3 and TRBJ2-5; no definite D call. Trimming stripped 4 bases from V and 1 base from J, with 7 bases between. The CDR3 extends over 13 amino acids. Germline CDR1 is SGHTA and CDR2 is FQGTGA. CDR3 nucleotides: TGTGCCAGCAGCTCAACCCTCCAAGAGACCCAGTACTTC. Protein product: CASSSTLQETQYF.

The chain is built from TRBV7-2 and TRBJ2-5; perhaps TRBD1 as D (5 bases). Per the germline V gene, CDR1 is SGHTA and CDR2 is FQGNSA. The CDR3 runs to 15 residues. V was pared by 6 bases and J by 2 bases, with 16 bases between. The CDR3 DNA reads as TGTGCCAGCAGGCCAAGGACACATGCGCAAGAGACCCAGTACTTC. This translates into CASRPRTHAQETQYF.

The chain is built from TRBV5-1 and TRBJ1-1; 8 bases are shared with TRBD1. CDR1 is SGHRS and CDR2 is YFSETQ in the germline V gene. The CDR3 has 17 residues. The J segment lost 0 bases and the V segment lost 3 bases, leaving 10 bases of the junction unmatched. CDR3 in amino acids: CASSYGQGVTLNTEAFF. CDR3 nucleotides: TGCGCCAGCAGCTACGGACAGGGCGTGACCTTGAACACTGAAGCTTTCTTT.

The rearrangement links TRBV20-1 to TRBJ1-5; no firm D call. The V end lost 0 bases, the J end lost 5 bases, and 8 bases lay between the germline ends. Germline V gives CDR1 DFQATT, CDR2 SNEGSKA (reference sequence). This CDR3 spans 13 amino acids. The CDR3 DNA reads as TGCAGTGCTAGAGATCGGACCCATCAGCCCCAGCATTTT. This sequence encodes CSARDRTHQPQHF.

This chain uses TRBV12-3 or TRBV12-4 with TRBJ1-5; TRBD1 agrees at 7 bases. Trimming removed 5 bases from V and 3 bases from J; junction bases left unmatched: 10. CDR3 length: 16 amino acids. This chain's CDR3 is CASSQGWDRINQPQHF. CDR3 coding DNA: TGTGCCAGCAGTCAAGGGTGGGACAGAATCAATCAGCCCCAGCATTTT.

This clonotype was found many times. The chain has TRBV15 and TRBJ1-2; D call uncertain. CDR3 length: 15 residues. Germline loops: CDR1 LNHNV, CDR2 YYDKDF (reference sequence). V lost 1 base, J lost 1 base, and 10 bases lay in between. CDR3 loop: CATSRVPYSNYGYTF. The CDR3 bases are TGTGCCACCAGCAGAGTACCCTACAGTAACTATGGCTACACCTTC.